This TCR beta chain was observed in a study of Ad26.COV2.S vaccination and SARS-CoV-2 variants. Across the whole study: In the study, Ad26.COV2.S was injected intramuscularly once, or twice 56 days apart.

Documented treatment: roughly 20 received Ad26.COV2.S at low or high dose, single or two shots; roughly 5 received placebo; per-sample allocation not given. Material that was analyzed had been drawn on day 63 after the first vaccine or placebo injection. A word on this clone: Its ends do not fully match the called genes, so a read error is possible.

Germline CDR1 and CDR2: MGHRA and YSYEKL. The CDR3 has 15 amino acids. Generated by immunoSEQ multiplex PCR, the TCRdb table keeps only in-frame clones and is missing some. The data hold fewer than 500,000 clones, with 90% observed a single time. This rearrangement joins TRBV4-1 to TRBJ2-7, with 8 bases that match TRBD2. Specimen: peripheral blood, collected in a trial of Ad26.COV2.S vaccine versus placebo. The sequence was obtained from a person aged 18-65 years who received the Ad26.COV2.S COVID-19 vaccine or a placebo. In nucleotides, the CDR3 is TGCGCCAGCAGCCAAGGCCCAACCTTAAACGGGAGGGCAGTCTTC. The encoded protein is CASSQGPTLNGRAVF.